The entry below gives a single T cell receptor beta chain sequence along with its context. J was trimmed by 4 bases and V by 7 bases; bases with no gene match: 4. The CDR3 contains 13 residues. The germline CDR1 and CDR2 sequences are ENHRY and SYGVKD. The entry originates in a study of OX40 agonist ivuxolimab in advanced cancers. Profiling relied on immunoSEQ multiplex PCR, and the TCRdb table lists in-frame clones only, not all of them. Of 40,000 or so clones listed, roughly 82% are singletons. The TCR originated in an adult with an advanced solid tumor such as melanoma, head and neck, liver or kidney cancer. This chain uses TRBV10-3 with TRBJ2-1, with TRBD1 identical over 7 bases. Here the sequenced sample was CD4+ or CD8+ T cells sorted from blood, taken in a trial of the OX40 agonist ivuxolimab. The CDR3 here is CAINRGSYNEQFF. In DNA, the CDR3 is TGTGCCATCAACAGGGGTTCTTACAATGAGCAGTTCTTC.